The 4 T cell receptor beta chains below come from one sample, sequenced in a study of shared clonotypes between healthy human individuals. Produced via immunoSEQ multiplex PCR; TCRdb's table is partial and in-frame only. The profile shows under 2.5 million clones, about 90% of them singletons. The specimen was naive CD4+ T cells from PBMCs. Indicated subset: CD45RA+ positively selected. Every receptor here comes from a man younger than 35 in good health. Some clones in this sample may be carry-over from other donors' samples.

The chain has TRBV7-2 and TRBJ2-7; D possibly corresponds to TRBD2 (6 bases). V was shortened by 5 bases and J by 6 bases, with 11 bases between the two germline ends. The CDR3 totals 12 residues. Germline V gene lookup returns CDR1 SGHTA and CDR2 FQGNSA. The CDR3: CASSRLVREQYF. The CDR3 DNA follows: TGTGCCAGCAGCCGACTAGTTCGCGAGCAGTACTTC.

This rearrangement joins TRBV28 to TRBJ1-5, with TRBD1 as a possible D gene (5 bases). V was cut by 6 bases and J by 7 bases, with 13 bases left in between. Germline lookup yields CDR1 MDHEN and CDR2 SYDVKM. The CDR3 has 13 amino acids. The CDR3 region has the DNA TGTGCCAGCAGCCCCTGGGGCGGGCAGCCCCAGCATTTT. It specifies CASSPWGGQPQHF. The complete variable domain, with remaining parts taken from reference TRBV28 and TRBJ1-5, reads DVKVTQSSRYLVKRTGEKVFLECVQDMDHENMFWYRQDPGLGLRLIYFSYDVKMKEKGDIPEGYSVSREKKERFSLILESASTNQTSMYLCASSPWGGQPQHFGDGTRLSIL.

This chain links TRBV9 with TRBJ2-7; TRBD1 agrees at 9 bases. V lost 6 bases and J lost 1; bases outside the gene matches: 5. This CDR3 is built from 14 residues. CDR1 is SGDLS, CDR2 YYNGEE, per germline. The CDR3 DNA reads as TGTGCCAGCACTCGGACAGGGGTATCCTACGAGCAGTACTTC. This gives the protein CASTRTGVSYEQYF.

The chain employs TRBV6-5 and TRBJ2-7, with 9 positions matching TRBD2. The CDR3 loop spans 16 amino acids. V shed 4 bases and J 7 bases; nucleotides not matched to a gene: 14. Germline CDR1 and CDR2: MNHEY and SVGAGI. CDR3 in amino acids: CASSSLGGGRAEEQYF. CDR3 DNA: TGTGCCAGCAGTTCCCTCGGGGGCGGGAGGGCCGAAGAGCAGTACTTC.